Below are 2 T cell receptor beta chains sequenced from a single sample in a study of blood T cell repertoires in COVID-19. The data were produced by immunoSEQ multiplex PCR, yet TCRdb's version contains in-frame clones alone and is incomplete. The sample contains under 500,000 clones, roughly 91% of which appear only once. The sequencing input was peripheral blood. The source is a woman in her twenties or thirties with acute or convalescent COVID-19.

CDR3 sequence reads: CASSLGGPNQPQHF. The CDR3 DNA reads as TGCGCCAGCAGCTTGGGAGGTCCTAATCAGCCCCAGCATTTT. The gene calls are TRBV5-1 and TRBJ1-5; D unclear. V was clipped by 0 bases and J by 4 bases, with 8 bases between them. Germline-derived CDR1 and CDR2 are SGHRS and YFSETQ. The CDR3 runs 14 residues.

J is TRBJ2-5 and V is TRBV6-1; D is uncertain. Looked up from germline, CDR1 is MNHNS and CDR2 is SASEGT. Trimming took 0 bases from V and 5 from J, leaving 10 bases between them. CDR3 length: 14 amino acids. The CDR3 reads CASSEARMRETQYF. CDR3 nucleotide sequence: TGTGCCAGCAGTGAAGCGAGGATGAGGGAGACCCAGTACTTC.